This T cell receptor (beta chain) was recovered during a study of cytomegalovirus exposure and HLA in healthy donors (dated by TCRdb to 2017 to 2019). Study-wide context: The 700 or so repertoires of the first cohort and the 110 or so validation repertoires were produced on the same platform, according to a later analysis. The study was designed to test whether signatures of past pathogen exposure could be identified by cataloging public T cell receptors. To predict cytomegalovirus infection status, the study combined high-throughput TCR immunosequencing, statistical association of individual TCRs with disease status, and machine learning. A separate validation cohort of roughly 130 different subjects was used in addition to the approximately 640-subject first cohort. Broader findings and caveats from the paper: Across donors, most TCR sequences were observed very rarely, whereas some public TCRs were present in many individuals. A few of the identified cytomegalovirus-associated TCR beta chains were confirmed in vitro to be specific for cytomegalovirus antigens. It was suggested by the authors that the approach could potentially be generalized to other disease states and immunological phenotypes. Cytomegalovirus status was reported to be diagnosed by the classifier with high specificity and sensitivity in both the original and validation cohorts. The study gave a list of some 150 TCR beta chains associated with cytomegalovirus. A later analysis lacked HLA typing for the validation cohort, so it scored co-occurrence in that cohort across all 130 or so repertoires. Subsequent analysis determined that TCRs grouped into clusters in the first cohort also showed a tendency toward co-occurrence across the 120 validation repertoires, and roughly 95% of cluster scores exceeded 0.

The donors were included in the validation cohort of 100 to 150 subjects, a group kept apart from the roughly 700-subject first cohort. Comments on this clone: No cognate antigen has been identified for it. The input lacks base qualities; no much larger clone sits a single base away.

The method was the immunoSEQ multiplex PCR assay. For the original study's pipeline: A statistical classification framework was built to diagnose cytomegalovirus status from the catalog of TCR beta chain sequences. Entries here come from immuneACCESS through TCRdb and include only in-frame sequences with V and J called. Some clones fail to appear in such tables; in the studies checked, an unresolved V gene covers under half of the shortfall, and the cause of the remainder is unknown. The DNA gave D and trimming, while V, J and clone size come from that table. For this sample the table gives about 240,000 clones, of which 87% were detected only once. Of the sample, less than 3% falls within the top ten clones. Per the germline V gene, LGHNA is the CDR1 and YSLEER is the CDR2. Unmatched junction bases come to 8, with V trimmed by 4 bases and J by 8 bases. The CDR3 sequence holds 14 residues, the cysteine and phenylalanine included. Kept here is only the CDR3 DNA, which spans 42 bases and is read in frame from base 1.

The V gene is TRBV4-3 and the J gene is TRBJ2-1; the junction holds 7 bases that match TRBD2. The origin of this receptor is a young man in good health and CMV-seronegative. Sequences were obtained from PBMCs. The CDR3 has the sequence CASSRETSIHEQFF. The DNA reads as follows: TGCGCCAGCAGCCGAGAGACTAGCATCCATGAGCAGTTCTTC.